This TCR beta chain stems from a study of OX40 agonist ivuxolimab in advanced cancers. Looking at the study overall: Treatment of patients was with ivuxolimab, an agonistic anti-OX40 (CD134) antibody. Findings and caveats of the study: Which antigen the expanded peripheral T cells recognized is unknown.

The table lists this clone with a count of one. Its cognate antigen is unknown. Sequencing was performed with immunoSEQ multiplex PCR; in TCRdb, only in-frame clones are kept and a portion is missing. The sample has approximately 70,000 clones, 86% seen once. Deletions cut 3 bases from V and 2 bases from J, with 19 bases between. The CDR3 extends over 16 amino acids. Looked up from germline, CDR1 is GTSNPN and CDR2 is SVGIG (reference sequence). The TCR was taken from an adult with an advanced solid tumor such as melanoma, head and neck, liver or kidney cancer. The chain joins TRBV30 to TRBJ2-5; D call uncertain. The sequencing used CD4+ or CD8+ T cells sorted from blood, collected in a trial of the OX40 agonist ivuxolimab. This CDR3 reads CAWSFSRGGSQETQYF. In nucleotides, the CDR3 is TGTGCCTGGAGCTTCTCAAGAGGCGGCTCACAAGAGACCCAGTACTTC.